This TCR beta chain is drawn from a study of cytomegalovirus exposure and HLA in healthy donors. Regarding this clone: What it binds is not known.

Study observations and caveats: Researchers reported from a later analysis that most CMV-associated TCR beta chains appeared HLA-restricted.

The PCR contained 60 Vbeta and 13 Jbeta primers. Libraries were prepared by immunoSEQ multiplex PCR; TCRdb keeps only in-frame clonotypes and omits some of them. Counted here are roughly 150,000 clones, 82% occurring once; the ten biggest clones make up around 6.6%. The clonotype was recovered from a woman aged 45 to 65 in good health and CMV-seropositive. Material: PBMCs.

CDR3 sequence reads: CASSLGLNTGELFF. CDR3 bases: TGTGCCAGCAGCTTAGGACTAAACACCGGGGAGCTGTTTTTT. The chain couples TRBV7-6 to TRBJ2-2, with D tentatively TRBD2 (5 bases). Trimming took off 1 base at V and 2 bases at J, with 5 bases between the two ends. Germline V gene data show CDR1 as SGHVS and CDR2 as FNYEAQ. CDR3 length equals 14 residues.